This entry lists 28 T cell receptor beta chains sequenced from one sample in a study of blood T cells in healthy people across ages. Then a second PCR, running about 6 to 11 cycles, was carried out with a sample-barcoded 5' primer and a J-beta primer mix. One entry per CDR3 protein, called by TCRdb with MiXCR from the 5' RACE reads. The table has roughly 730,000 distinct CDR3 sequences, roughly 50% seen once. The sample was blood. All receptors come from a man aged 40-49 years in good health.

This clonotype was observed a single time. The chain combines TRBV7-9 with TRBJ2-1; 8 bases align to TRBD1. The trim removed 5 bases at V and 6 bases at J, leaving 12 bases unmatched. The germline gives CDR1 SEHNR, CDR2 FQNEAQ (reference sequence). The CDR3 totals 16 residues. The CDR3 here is CASSPTLDRAFNEQFF. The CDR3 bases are TGTGCCAGCAGCCCTACCCTGGACAGGGCCTTCAATGAGCAGTTCTTC.

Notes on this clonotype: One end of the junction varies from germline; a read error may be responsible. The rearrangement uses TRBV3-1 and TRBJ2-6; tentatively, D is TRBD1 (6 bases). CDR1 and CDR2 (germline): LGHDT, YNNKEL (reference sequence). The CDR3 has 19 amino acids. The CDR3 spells CACSQGGQLRLSGANVLTF. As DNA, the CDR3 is TGTGCCTGCAGCCAAGGAGGACAGTTACGCCTCTCTGGGGCCAACGTCCTGACTTTC.

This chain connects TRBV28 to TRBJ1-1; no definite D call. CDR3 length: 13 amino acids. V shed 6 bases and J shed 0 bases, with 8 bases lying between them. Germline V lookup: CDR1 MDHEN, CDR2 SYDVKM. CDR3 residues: CASRSRMNTEAFF. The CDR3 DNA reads TGTGCCAGCAGGTCCCGGATGAACACTGAAGCTTTCTTT.

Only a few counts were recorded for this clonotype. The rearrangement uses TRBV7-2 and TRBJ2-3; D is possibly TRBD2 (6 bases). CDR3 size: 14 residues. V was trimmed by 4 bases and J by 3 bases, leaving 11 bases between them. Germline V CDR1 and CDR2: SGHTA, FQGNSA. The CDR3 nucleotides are TGTGCCAGCAGCTCGCCGGGAGAAACAGATACGCAGTATTTT. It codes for CASSSPGETDTQYF.

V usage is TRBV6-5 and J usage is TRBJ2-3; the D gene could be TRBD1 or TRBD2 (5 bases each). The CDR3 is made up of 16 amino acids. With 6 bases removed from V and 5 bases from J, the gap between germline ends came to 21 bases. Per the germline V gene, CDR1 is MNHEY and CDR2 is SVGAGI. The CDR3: CASSPGSGWGIDTQYF. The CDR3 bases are TGTGCCAGCAGCCCAGGGTCGGGGTGGGGTATAGATACGCAGTATTTT.

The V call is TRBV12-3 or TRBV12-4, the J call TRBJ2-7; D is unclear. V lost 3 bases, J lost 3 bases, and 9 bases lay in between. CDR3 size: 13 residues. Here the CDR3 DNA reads TGTGCCAGCAGTTTCGCGGAAAACTACGAGCAGTACTTC. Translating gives CASSFAENYEQYF.

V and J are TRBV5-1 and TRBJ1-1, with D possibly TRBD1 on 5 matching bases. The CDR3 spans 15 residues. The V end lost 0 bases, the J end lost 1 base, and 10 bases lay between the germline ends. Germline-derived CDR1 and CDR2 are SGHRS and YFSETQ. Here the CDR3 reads CASSLDQGANTEAFF. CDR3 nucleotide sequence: TGCGCCAGCAGCTTGGATCAGGGCGCGAACACTGAAGCTTTCTTT.

DNA of the CDR3: TGTGCCAGCAGTGATCGGGACAGTAATTCACCCCTCCACTTT. This translates into CASSDRDSNSPLHF. V is TRBV6-1 and J is TRBJ1-6; 7 nucleotides line up with TRBD1. Unmatched junction bases numbered 2, after V lost 3 bases and J lost 6 bases. Germline loops: CDR1 MNHNS, CDR2 SASEGT. The CDR3 is made up of 14 amino acids.

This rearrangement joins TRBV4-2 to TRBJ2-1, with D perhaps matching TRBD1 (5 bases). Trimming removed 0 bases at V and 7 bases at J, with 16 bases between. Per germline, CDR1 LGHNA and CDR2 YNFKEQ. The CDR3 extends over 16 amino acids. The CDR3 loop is CASSQDGPGSNNEQFF. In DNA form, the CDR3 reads TGTGCCAGCAGCCAAGATGGGCCAGGGTCTAATAATGAGCAGTTCTTC.

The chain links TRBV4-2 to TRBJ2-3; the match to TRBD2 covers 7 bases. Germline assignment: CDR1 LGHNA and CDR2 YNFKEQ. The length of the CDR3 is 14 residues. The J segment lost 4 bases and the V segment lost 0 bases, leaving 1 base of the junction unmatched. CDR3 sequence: CASSQEREPDTQYF. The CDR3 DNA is TGTGCCAGCAGCCAAGAGCGGGAGCCAGATACGCAGTATTTT.

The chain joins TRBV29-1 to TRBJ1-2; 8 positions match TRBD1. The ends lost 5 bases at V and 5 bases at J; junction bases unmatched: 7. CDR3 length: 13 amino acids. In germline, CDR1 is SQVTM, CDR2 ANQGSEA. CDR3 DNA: TGCAGCGTTCCCGGGACAGGAGCGTATGGCTACACCTTC. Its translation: CSVPGTGAYGYTF.

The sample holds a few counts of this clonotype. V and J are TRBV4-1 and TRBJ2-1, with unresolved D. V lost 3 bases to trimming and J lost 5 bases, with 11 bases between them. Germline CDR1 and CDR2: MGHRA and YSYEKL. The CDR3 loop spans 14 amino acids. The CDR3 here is CASSHLSVDNEQFF. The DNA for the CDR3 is TGCGCCAGCAGCCATCTCTCTGTGGACAATGAGCAGTTCTTC.

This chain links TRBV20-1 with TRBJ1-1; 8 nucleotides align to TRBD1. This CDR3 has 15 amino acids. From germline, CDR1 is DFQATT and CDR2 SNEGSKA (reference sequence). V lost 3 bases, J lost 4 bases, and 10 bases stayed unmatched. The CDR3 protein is CSASFPGTGFTEAFF. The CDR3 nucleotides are TGCAGTGCTAGTTTTCCCGGGACAGGTTTCACTGAAGCTTTCTTT.

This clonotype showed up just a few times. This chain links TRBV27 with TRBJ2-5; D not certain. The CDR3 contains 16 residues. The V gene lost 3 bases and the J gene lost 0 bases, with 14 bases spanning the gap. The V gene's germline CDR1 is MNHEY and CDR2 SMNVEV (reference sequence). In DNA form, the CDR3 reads TGTGCCAGCAGTTTCGAACACCGGCGGTACCAAGAGACCCAGTACTTC. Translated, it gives CASSFEHRRYQETQYF.

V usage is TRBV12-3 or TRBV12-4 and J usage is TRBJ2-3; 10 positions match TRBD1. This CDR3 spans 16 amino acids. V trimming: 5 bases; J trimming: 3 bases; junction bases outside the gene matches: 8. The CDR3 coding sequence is TGTGCCAGCAGTAACCCAGGGACAGGGGTGACAGATACGCAGTATTTT. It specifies CASSNPGTGVTDTQYF.

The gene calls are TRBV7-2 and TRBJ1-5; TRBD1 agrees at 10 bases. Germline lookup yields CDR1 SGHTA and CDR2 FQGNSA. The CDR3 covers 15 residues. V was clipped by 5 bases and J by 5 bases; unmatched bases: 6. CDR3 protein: CASSLGTGVHQPQHF. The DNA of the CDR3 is TGTGCCAGCAGCCTAGGGACAGGGGTTCATCAGCCCCAGCATTTT. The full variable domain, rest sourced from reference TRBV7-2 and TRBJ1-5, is GAGVSQSPSNKVTEKGKDVELRCDPISGHTALYWYRQSLGQGLEFLIYFQGNSAPDKSGLPSDRFSAERTGGSVSTLTIQRTQQEDSAVYLCASSLGTGVHQPQHFGDGTRLSIL.

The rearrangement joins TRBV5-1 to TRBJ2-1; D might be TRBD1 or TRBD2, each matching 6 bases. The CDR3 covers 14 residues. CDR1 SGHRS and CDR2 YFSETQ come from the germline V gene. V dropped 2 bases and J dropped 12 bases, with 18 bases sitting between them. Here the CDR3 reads CASSLAGGVRGQFF. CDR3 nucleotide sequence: TGCGCCAGCAGCTTAGCCGGGGGCGTCAGGGGGCAGTTCTTC. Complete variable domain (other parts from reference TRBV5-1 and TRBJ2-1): KAGVTQTPRYLIKTRGQQVTLSCSPISGHRSVSWYQQTPGQGLQFLFEYFSETQRNKGNFPGRFSGRQFSNSRSEMNVSTLELGDSALYLCASSLAGGVRGQFFGPGTRLTVL.

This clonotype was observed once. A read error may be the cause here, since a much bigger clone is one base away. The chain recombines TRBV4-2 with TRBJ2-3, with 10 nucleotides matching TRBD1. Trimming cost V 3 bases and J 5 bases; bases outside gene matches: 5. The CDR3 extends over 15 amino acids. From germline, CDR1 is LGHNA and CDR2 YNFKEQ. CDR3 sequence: CASSQTGGGEDTQYF. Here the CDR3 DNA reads TGTGCCAGCAGCCAGACAGGGGGCGGCGAAGATACGCAGTATTTT.

The CDR3 sequence: CASSLRAAGNTEAFF. CDR3 coding DNA: TGTGCCAGCAGCTTACGTGCCGCAGGGAACACTGAAGCTTTCTTT. The chain combines TRBV7-9 with TRBJ1-1; the D is unclear. V was shortened by 2 bases and J by 1 base, with 11 bases between the two germline ends. The germline gives CDR1 SEHNR, CDR2 FQNEAQ (reference sequence). The CDR3 sequence is 15 residues long.

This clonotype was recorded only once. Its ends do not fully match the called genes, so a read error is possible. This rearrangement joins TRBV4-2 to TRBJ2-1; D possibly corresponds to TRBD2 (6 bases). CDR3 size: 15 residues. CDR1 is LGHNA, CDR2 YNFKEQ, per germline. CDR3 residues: CPSSQGAGANNEQFF. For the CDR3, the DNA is TGTCCCAGCAGCCAGGGAGCGGGCGCCAACAATGAGCAGTTCTTC.

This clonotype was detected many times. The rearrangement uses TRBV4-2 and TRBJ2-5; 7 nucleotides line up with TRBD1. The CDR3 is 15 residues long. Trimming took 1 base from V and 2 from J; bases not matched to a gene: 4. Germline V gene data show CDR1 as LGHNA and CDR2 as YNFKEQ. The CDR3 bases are TGTGCCAGCAGCCAAGCGGGACAGCCACAAGAGACCCAGTACTTC. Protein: CASSQAGQPQETQYF.

The CDR3 nucleotides are TGTGCCAGCAGCTTATGGAAGGCAGATACGCAGTATTTT. It is translated as CASSLWKADTQYF. This chain links TRBV7-7 with TRBJ2-3; no clear D gene. CDR3 size: 13 residues. Looked up from germline, CDR1 is SSHAT and CDR2 is FNYEAQ (reference sequence). V was trimmed by 2 bases and J by 4 bases, leaving 7 bases between them.

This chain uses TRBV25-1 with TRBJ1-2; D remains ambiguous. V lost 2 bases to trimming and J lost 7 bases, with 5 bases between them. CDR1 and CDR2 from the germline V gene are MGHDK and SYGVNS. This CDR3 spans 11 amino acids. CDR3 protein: CASSEPTGYTF. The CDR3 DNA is TGTGCCAGCAGTGAACCCACTGGCTACACCTTC.

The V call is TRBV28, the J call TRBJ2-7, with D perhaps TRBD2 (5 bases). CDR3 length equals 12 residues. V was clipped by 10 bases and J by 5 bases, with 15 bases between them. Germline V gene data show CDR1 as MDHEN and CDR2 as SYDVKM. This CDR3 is CATQTGNHEQYF. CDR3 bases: TGTGCCACCCAAACGGGGAACCACGAGCAGTACTTC.

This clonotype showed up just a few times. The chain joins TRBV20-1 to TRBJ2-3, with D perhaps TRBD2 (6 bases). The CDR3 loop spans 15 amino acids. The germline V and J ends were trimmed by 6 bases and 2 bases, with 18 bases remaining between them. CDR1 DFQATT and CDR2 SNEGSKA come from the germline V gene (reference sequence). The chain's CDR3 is CSAGREANPTDTQYF. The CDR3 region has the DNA TGCAGTGCAGGCAGGGAGGCAAACCCCACAGATACGCAGTATTTT.

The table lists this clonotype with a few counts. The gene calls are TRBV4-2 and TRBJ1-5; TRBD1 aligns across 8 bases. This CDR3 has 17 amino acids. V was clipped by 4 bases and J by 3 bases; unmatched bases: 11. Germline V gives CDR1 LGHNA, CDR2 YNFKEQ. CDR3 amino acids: CASSPHGQGRDNQPQHF. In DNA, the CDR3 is TGTGCCAGCAGCCCCCACGGACAGGGTAGGGACAATCAGCCCCAGCATTTT.

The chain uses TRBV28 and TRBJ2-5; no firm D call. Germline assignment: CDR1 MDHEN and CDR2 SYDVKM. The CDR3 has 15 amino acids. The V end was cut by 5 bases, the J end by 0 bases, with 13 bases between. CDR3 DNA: TGTGCCAGCAGTCCTCGTTCAGCCCACCAAGAGACCCAGTACTTC. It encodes CASSPRSAHQETQYF.

This CDR3 is CATSDWQGRSYNEQFF. The CDR3 coding sequence is TGTGCCACCAGTGATTGGCAGGGTCGGTCCTACAATGAGCAGTTCTTC. The chain carries TRBV24-1 and TRBJ2-1, with TRBD1 as a possible D gene (5 bases). The CDR3 is 16 amino acids. CDR1 and CDR2 from the germline V gene are KGHDR and SFDVKD. Trimming pared 2 bases from V and 1 base from J, leaving 11 bases between.